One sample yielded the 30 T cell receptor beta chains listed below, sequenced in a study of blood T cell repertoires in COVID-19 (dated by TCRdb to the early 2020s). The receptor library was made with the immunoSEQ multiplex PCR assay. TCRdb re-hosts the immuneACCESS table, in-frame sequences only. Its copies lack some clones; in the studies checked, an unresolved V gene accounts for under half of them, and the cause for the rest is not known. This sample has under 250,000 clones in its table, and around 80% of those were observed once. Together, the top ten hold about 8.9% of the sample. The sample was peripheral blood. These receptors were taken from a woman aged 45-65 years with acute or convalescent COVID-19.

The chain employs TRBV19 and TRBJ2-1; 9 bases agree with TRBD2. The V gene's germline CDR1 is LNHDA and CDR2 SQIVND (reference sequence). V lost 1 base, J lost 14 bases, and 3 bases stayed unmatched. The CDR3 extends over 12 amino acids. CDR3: CASSIGREGKFF. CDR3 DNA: TGTGCCAGTAGTATAGGGCGGGAGGGGAAGTTCTTC.

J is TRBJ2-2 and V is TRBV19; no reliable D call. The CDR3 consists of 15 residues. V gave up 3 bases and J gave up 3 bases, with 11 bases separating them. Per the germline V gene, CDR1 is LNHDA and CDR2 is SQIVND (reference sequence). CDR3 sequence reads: CASSISGFDTGELFF. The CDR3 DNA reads TGTGCCAGTAGTATTTCAGGTTTTGACACCGGGGAGCTGTTTTTT.

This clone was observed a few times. The DNA for the CDR3 is TGTGCCAGCAGCTATCTAGCGGGAGCCTACAATGAGCAGTTCTTC. Protein: CASSYLAGAYNEQFF. The chain carries TRBV5-4 and TRBJ2-1; 10 bases align to TRBD2. CDR1 and CDR2 from the germline V gene are SGHNT and YYREEE (reference sequence). This CDR3 has 15 residues. J was trimmed by 2 bases and V by 3 bases; bases with no gene match: 2. Combining the CDR3 with reference TRBV5-4 and TRBJ2-1 gives the whole variable domain ETGVTQSPTHLIKTRGQQVTLRCSSQSGHNTVSWYQQALGQGPQFIFQYYREEENGRGNFPPRFSGLQFPNYSSELNVNALELDDSALYLCASSYLAGAYNEQFFGPGTRLTVL.

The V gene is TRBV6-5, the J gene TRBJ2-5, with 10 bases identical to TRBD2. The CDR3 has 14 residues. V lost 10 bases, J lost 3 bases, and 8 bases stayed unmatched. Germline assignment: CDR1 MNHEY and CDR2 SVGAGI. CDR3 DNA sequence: TGTGCCACTAACCACGGACTAGCGGAAGAGACCCAGTACTTC. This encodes CATNHGLAEETQYF.

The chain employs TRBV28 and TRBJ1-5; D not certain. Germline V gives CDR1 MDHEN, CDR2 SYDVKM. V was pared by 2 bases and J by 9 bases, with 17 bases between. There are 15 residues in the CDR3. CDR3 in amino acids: CASSLSQVVGGPQHF. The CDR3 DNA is TGTGCCAGCAGTTTAAGCCAGGTGGTGGGTGGGCCCCAGCATTTT.

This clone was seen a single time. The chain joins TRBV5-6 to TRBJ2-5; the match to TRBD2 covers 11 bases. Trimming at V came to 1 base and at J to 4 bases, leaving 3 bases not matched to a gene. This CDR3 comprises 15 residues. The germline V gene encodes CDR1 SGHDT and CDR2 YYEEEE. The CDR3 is CASSLQLAGAETQYF. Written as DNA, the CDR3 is TGTGCCAGCAGCTTGCAACTAGCGGGAGCAGAGACCCAGTACTTC.

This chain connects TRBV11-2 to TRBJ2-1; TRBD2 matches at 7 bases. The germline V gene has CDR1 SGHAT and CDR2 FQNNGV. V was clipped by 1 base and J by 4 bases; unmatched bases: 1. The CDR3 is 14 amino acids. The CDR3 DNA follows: TGTGCCAGCAGCTTAGGGGGGGGTTACAATGAGCAGTTCTTC. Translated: CASSLGGGYNEQFF. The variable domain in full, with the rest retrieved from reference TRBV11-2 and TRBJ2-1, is EAGVAQSPRYKIIEKRQSVAFWCNPISGHATLYWYQQILGQGPKLLIQFQNNGVVDDSQLPKDRFSAERLKGVDSTLKIQPAKLEDSAVYLCASSLGGGYNEQFFGPGTRLTVL.

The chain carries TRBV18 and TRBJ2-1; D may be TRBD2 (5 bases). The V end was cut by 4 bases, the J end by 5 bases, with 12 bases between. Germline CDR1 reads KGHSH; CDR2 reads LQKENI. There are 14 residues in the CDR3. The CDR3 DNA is TGTGCCAGCTCACTCGGGATGCTTGACAATGAGCAGTTCTTC. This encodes CASSLGMLDNEQFF. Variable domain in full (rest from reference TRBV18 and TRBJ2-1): NAGVMQNPRHLVRRRGQEARLRCSPMKGHSHVYWYRQLPEEGLKFMVYLQKENIIDESGMPKERFSAEFPKEGPSILRIQQVVRGDSAAYFCASSLGMLDNEQFFGPGTRLTVL.

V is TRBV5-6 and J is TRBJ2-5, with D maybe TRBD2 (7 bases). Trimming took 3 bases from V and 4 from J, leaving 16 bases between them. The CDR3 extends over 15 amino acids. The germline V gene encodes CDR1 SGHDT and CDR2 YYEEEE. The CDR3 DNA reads TGTGCCAGCAGCTGGCCCTCGGGGGGCGGAGAGACCCAGTACTTC. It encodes CASSWPSGGGETQYF. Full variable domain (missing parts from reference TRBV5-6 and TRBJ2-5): DAGVTQSPTHLIKTRGQQVTLRCSPKSGHDTVSWYQQALGQGPQFIFQYYEEEERQRGNFPDRFSGHQFPNYSSELNVNALLLGDSALYLCASSWPSGGGETQYFGPGTRLLVL.

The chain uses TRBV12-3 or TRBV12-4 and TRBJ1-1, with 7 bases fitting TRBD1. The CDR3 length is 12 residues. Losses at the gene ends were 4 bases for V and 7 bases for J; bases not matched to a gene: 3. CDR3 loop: CASSWDSFEAFF. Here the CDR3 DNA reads TGTGCCAGCAGTTGGGACAGCTTTGAAGCTTTCTTT.

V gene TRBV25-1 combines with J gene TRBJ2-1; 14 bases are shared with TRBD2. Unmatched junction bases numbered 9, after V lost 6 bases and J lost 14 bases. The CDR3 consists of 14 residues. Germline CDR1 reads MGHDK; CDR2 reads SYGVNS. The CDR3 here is CASSDNGLAGGKFF. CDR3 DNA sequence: TGTGCCAGCAGCGATAACGGACTAGCGGGGGGAAAGTTCTTC. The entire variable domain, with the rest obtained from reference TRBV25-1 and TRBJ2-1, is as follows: EADIYQTPRYLVIGTGKKITLECSQTMGHDKMYWYQQDPGMELHLIHYSYGVNSTEKGDLSSESTVSRIRTEHFPLTLESARPSHTSQYLCASSDNGLAGGKFFGPGTRLTVL.

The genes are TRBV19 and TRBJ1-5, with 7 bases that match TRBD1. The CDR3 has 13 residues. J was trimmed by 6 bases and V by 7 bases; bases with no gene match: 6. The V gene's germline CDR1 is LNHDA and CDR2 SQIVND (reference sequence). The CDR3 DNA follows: TGTGCCAGTACAGCGACAGGGCTTCAGCCCCAGCATTTT. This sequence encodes CASTATGLQPQHF.

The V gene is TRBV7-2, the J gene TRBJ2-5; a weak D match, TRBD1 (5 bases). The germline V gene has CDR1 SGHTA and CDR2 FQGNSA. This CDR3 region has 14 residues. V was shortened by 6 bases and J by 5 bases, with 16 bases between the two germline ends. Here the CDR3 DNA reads TGTGCCAGCAGTACCAGGGCAGCCGGGGAGACCCAGTACTTC. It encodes CASSTRAAGETQYF.

The DNA of the CDR3 is TGTGCCAGCAGTTCCAGGGTACATCAGCCCCAGCATTTT. Translating gives CASSSRVHQPQHF. The rearrangement links TRBV28 to TRBJ1-5, with D possibly being TRBD1 (5 bases). The CDR3 runs to 13 residues. The V gene lost 4 bases and the J gene lost 5 bases, with 9 bases spanning the gap. Per germline, CDR1 MDHEN and CDR2 SYDVKM.

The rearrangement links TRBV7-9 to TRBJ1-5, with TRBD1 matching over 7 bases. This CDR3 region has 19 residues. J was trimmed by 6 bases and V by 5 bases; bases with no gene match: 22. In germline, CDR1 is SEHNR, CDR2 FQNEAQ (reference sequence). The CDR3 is CASSHEINLQGRGGQPQHF. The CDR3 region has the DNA TGTGCCAGCAGCCACGAAATAAACCTACAGGGGAGAGGAGGTCAGCCCCAGCATTTT.

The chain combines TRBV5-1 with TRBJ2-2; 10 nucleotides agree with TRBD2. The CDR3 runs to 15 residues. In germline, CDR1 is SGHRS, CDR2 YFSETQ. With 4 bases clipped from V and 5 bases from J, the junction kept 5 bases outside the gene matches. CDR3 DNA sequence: TGCGCCAGCAGCACCCTAGCGGGAGAAACCGGGGAGCTGTTTTTT. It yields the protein CASSTLAGETGELFF.

The CDR3 sequence: CASSAEDSHYGYTF. The CDR3 DNA sequence: TGTGCCAGCAGCGCGGAGGACAGCCACTATGGCTACACCTTC. The chain combines TRBV5-4 with TRBJ1-2, with D perhaps TRBD1 (6 bases). Germline V lookup: CDR1 SGHNT, CDR2 YYREEE (reference sequence). Trimming stripped 4 bases from V and 3 bases from J, with 13 bases between. The CDR3 covers 14 residues. Full variable domain (outside the CDR3, taken from reference TRBV5-4 and TRBJ1-2): ETGVTQSPTHLIKTRGQQVTLRCSSQSGHNTVSWYQQALGQGPQFIFQYYREEENGRGNFPPRFSGLQFPNYSSELNVNALELDDSALYLCASSAEDSHYGYTFGSGTRLTVV.

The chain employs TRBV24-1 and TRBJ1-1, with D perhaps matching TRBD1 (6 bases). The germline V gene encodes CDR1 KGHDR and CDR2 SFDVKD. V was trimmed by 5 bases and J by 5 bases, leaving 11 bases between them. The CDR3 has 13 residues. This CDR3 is CATSAERGTEAFF. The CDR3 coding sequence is TGTGCCACCAGTGCGGAAAGGGGGACTGAAGCTTTCTTT.

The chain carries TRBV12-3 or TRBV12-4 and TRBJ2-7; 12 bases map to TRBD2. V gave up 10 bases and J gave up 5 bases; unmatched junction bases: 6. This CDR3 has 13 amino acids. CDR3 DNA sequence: TGTGCCACCCGGACTAGCGGGACCCACGAGCAGTACTTC. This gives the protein CATRTSGTHEQYF.

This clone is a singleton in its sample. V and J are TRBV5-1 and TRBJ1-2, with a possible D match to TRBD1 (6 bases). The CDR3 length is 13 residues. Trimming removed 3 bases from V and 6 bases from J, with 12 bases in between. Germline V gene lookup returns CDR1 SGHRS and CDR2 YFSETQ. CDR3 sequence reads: CASSSPGANGYTF. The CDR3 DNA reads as TGCGCCAGCAGCTCCCCAGGGGCGAATGGCTACACCTTC.

CDR3 in amino acids: CASSHSRQENTEAFF. The CDR3 DNA reads as TGTGCCAGCTCACATAGTCGACAGGAAAACACTGAAGCTTTCTTT. The V call is TRBV18, the J call TRBJ1-1; maybe TRBD1 (6 bases). V dropped 4 bases and J dropped 2 bases, with 14 bases sitting between them. The V gene's germline CDR1 is KGHSH and CDR2 LQKENI. The CDR3 length is 15 residues.

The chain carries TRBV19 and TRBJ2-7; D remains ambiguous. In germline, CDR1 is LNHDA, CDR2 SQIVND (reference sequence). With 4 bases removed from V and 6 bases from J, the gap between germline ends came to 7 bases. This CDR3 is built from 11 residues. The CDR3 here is CASSNALEQYF. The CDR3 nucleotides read TGTGCCAGTAGTAACGCGCTCGAGCAGTACTTC.

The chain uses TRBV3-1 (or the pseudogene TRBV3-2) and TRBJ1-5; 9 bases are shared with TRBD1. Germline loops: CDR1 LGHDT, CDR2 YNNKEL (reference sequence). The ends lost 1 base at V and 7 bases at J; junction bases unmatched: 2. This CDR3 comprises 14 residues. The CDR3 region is CASSQGTGEQPQHF. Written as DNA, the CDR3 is TGTGCCAGCAGCCAAGGGACAGGGGAGCAGCCCCAGCATTTT.

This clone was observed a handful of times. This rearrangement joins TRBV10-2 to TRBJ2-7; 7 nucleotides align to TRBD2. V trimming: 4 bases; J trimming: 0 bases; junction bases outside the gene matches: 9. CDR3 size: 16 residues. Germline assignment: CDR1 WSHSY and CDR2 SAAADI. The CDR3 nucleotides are TGCGCCAGCAGTGTGGTGGGAGGGTTTAGCTCCTACGAGCAGTACTTC. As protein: CASSVVGGFSSYEQYF.

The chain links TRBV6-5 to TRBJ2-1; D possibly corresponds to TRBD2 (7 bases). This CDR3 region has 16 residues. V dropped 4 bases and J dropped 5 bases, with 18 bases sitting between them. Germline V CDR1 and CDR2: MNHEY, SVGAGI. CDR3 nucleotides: TGTGCCAGCAGTTCCCCCTACAGGGAGGGGGACAATGAGCAGTTCTTC. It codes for CASSSPYREGDNEQFF.

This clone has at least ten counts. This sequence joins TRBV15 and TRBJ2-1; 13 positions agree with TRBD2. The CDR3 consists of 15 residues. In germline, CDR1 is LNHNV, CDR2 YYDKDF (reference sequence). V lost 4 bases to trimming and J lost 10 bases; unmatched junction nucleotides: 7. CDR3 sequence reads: CATSTTSGRAGEQFF. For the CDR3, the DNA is TGTGCCACCAGCACCACTAGCGGGAGGGCCGGGGAGCAGTTCTTC.

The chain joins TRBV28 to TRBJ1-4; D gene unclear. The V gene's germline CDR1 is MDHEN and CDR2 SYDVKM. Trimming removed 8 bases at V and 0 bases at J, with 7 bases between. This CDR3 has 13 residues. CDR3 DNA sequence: TGTGCCAGCGAGAGTACAACTAATGAAAAACTGTTTTTT. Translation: CASESTTNEKLFF.

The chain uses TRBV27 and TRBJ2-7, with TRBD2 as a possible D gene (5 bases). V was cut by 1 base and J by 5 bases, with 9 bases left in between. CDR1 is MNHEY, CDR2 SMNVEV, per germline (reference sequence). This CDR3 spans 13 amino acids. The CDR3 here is CASSLFPGNEQYF. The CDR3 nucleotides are TGTGCCAGCAGTTTATTTCCCGGGAACGAGCAGTACTTC.

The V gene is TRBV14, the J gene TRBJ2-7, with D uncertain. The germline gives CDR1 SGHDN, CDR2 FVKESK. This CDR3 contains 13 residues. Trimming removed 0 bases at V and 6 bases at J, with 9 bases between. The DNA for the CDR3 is TGTGCCAGCAGCCAAGATCTCGGGTCCGAGCAGTACTTC. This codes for CASSQDLGSEQYF. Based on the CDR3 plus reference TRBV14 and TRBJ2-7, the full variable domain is EAGVTQFPSHSVIEKGQTVTLRCDPISGHDNLYWYRRVMGKEIKFLLHFVKESKQDESGMPNNRFLAERTGGTYSTLKVQPAELEDSGVYFCASSQDLGSEQYFGPGTRLTVT.

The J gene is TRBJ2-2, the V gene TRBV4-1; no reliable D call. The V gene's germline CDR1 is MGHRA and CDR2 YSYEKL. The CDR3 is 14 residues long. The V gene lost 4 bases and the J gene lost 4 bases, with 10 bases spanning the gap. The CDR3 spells CASSPTVPTGELFF. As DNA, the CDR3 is TGCGCCAGCAGCCCGACTGTGCCCACCGGGGAGCTGTTTTTT.